The 28 T cell receptor beta chains below were found in one sample sequenced in a study of shared T cell receptors in the human thymus. TCRdb's table, derived via immunoSEQ multiplex PCR, lists solely in-frame clones and lacks some. The sample lists some 700,000 clones, 85% to 90% seen once, with approximately 0.011% in the top ten. The same data also went into a second study, on human thymus T cells.

The sample comprised thymocytes. These receptors were taken from a boy under three years old with a congenital heart defect.

The rearrangement links TRBV4-3 to TRBJ2-6; 8 bases align to TRBD1. CDR1 and CDR2 (germline): LGHNA, YSLEER. This CDR3 has 19 residues. J lost 0 bases, V lost 0 bases, and 7 bases had no gene match. Here the CDR3 reads CASSQDLQGVSSGANVLTF. Written as DNA, the CDR3 is TGCGCCAGCAGCCAAGATCTACAGGGGGTCAGCTCTGGGGCCAACGTCCTGACTTTC.

The chain combines TRBV11-2 with TRBJ2-7, with TRBD1 as a possible D gene (5 bases). Germline CDR1 is SGHAT and CDR2 is FQNNGV. The CDR3 totals 13 residues. V dropped 6 bases and J dropped 6 bases, with 15 bases sitting between them. The CDR3, as DNA: TGTGCCAGCAGTCCTCCAGGGAACTCCGAGCAGTACTTC. Translating it yields CASSPPGNSEQYF.

The chain uses TRBV5-6 and TRBJ2-7; 8 positions match TRBD2. Germline V gene sequence: CDR1 SGHDT, CDR2 YYEEEE. Germline trimming cut 6 bases from V and 9 bases from J; bases unmatched to any gene: 11. The CDR3 extends over 13 amino acids. The CDR3 nucleotides read TGTGCCAGCACCCCCGGCCGGGGGGGTGTGCAGTACTTC. Translating gives CASTPGRGGVQYF.

This chain connects TRBV30 to TRBJ1-5, with 8 bases that match TRBD1. Germline CDR1 is GTSNPN and CDR2 is SVGIG (reference sequence). With 4 bases clipped from V and 4 bases from J, the junction kept 6 bases outside the gene matches. This CDR3 is built from 14 residues. The CDR3 coding sequence is TGTGCCTGGACTGGACAGGGCTCAAATCAGCCCCAGCATTTT. Protein product: CAWTGQGSNQPQHF.

The V call is TRBV4-1, the J call TRBJ2-3, with D perhaps matching TRBD1 (5 bases). V gave up 0 bases and J gave up 1 base, with 11 bases separating them. Germline CDR1 and CDR2: MGHRA and YSYEKL. The CDR3 is made up of 16 amino acids. The CDR3 protein is CASSQDGGHCTDTQYF. The CDR3 nucleotides are TGCGCCAGCAGCCAAGATGGCGGACACTGCACAGATACGCAGTATTTT.

The V and J genes are TRBV4-3 and TRBJ1-2, with 8 positions matching TRBD1. The germline V gene encodes CDR1 LGHNA and CDR2 YSLEER. The CDR3 consists of 16 residues. Trimming removed 0 bases from V and 8 bases from J; junction bases left unmatched: 11. The CDR3 reads CASSQDLGQGAWGYTF. The CDR3 bases are TGCGCCAGCAGCCAAGATCTCGGGCAGGGGGCGTGGGGCTACACCTTC.

The chain couples TRBV9 to TRBJ1-2; maybe TRBD1 (5 bases). The V and J ends lost 0 bases and 6 bases respectively, with 12 bases between them. Per germline, CDR1 SGDLS and CDR2 YYNGEE. The CDR3 extends over 14 amino acids. The CDR3 sequence: CASSVGAWGDGYTF. The CDR3 DNA reads as TGTGCCAGCAGCGTAGGGGCGTGGGGCGATGGCTACACCTTC.

This clone has just one count. The chain uses TRBV5-5 and TRBJ2-1, with a tentative D call TRBD2 (5 bases). This CDR3 spans 16 amino acids. The V end lost 0 bases, the J end lost 7 bases, and 17 bases lay between the germline ends. Germline CDR1 is SGHKS and CDR2 is YYEKEE (reference sequence). The CDR3: CASSLAGSPTGNEQFF. The CDR3 DNA sequence: TGTGCCAGCAGCTTGGCTGGATCCCCTACGGGGAATGAGCAGTTCTTC.

The J gene is TRBJ1-5, the V gene TRBV20-1; D is perhaps TRBD1 (5 bases). The germline V and J ends were trimmed by 8 bases and 0 bases, with 5 bases remaining between them. The CDR3 runs to 11 residues. Germline V gene lookup returns CDR1 DFQATT and CDR2 SNEGSKA (reference sequence). CDR3 amino acids: CSTGSNQPQHF. The CDR3 DNA follows: TGCAGTACAGGTAGCAATCAGCCCCAGCATTTT.

V and J are TRBV30 and TRBJ2-7; 8 bases align to TRBD2. The CDR3 sequence is 16 residues long. V was clipped by 2 bases and J by 5 bases; unmatched bases: 14. Germline V gives CDR1 GTSNPN, CDR2 SVGIG (reference sequence). CDR3 protein: CAWSRRTSSQGNEQYF. CDR3 nucleotide sequence: TGTGCCTGGAGTCGACGGACTAGCAGCCAGGGGAACGAGCAGTACTTC.

Of note for this clone: Other DNA sequences in the same sample also yield this CDR3. This chain connects TRBV28 to TRBJ2-3, with D hard to call. CDR3 length equals 12 residues. Germline V gene data show CDR1 as MDHEN and CDR2 as SYDVKM. The V end lost 2 bases, the J end lost 5 bases, and 5 bases lay between the germline ends. The CDR3 is CASSLRRDTQYF. CDR3 sequence (DNA): TGTGCCAGCAGTTTACGCAGAGATACGCAGTATTTT. Drawing the rest from reference TRBV28 and TRBJ2-3, the complete variable domain is DVKVTQSSRYLVKRTGEKVFLECVQDMDHENMFWYRQDPGLGLRLIYFSYDVKMKEKGDIPEGYSVSREKKERFSLILESASTNQTSMYLCASSLRRDTQYFGPGTRLTVL.

The V gene is TRBV25-1, the J gene TRBJ2-7; 8 bases fit TRBD1. This CDR3 contains 15 residues. Trimming removed 3 bases from V and 2 bases from J; junction bases left unmatched: 6. Germline values: CDR1 MGHDK, CDR2 SYGVNS. This CDR3 is CASSDLKDRAYEQYF. As DNA, the CDR3 is TGTGCCAGCAGTGACCTGAAGGACAGGGCCTACGAGCAGTACTTC.

The chain carries TRBV14 and TRBJ1-1; the match to TRBD1 covers 8 bases. Germline V CDR1 and CDR2: SGHDN, FVKESK. The V and J ends lost 5 bases and 3 bases, in that order; junction bases with no gene match: 8. The CDR3 length is 15 residues. CDR3 in amino acids: CASSVTTGGHTEAFF. CDR3 DNA sequence: TGTGCCAGCAGCGTAACAACAGGGGGACACACTGAAGCTTTCTTT. The full variable domain, completed using reference TRBV14 and TRBJ1-1, is EAGVTQFPSHSVIEKGQTVTLRCDPISGHDNLYWYRRVMGKEIKFLLHFVKESKQDESGMPNNRFLAERTGGTYSTLKVQPAELEDSGVYFCASSVTTGGHTEAFFGQGTRLTVV.

This clone was detected only a few times. The chain joins TRBV27 to TRBJ2-4; 11 positions match TRBD1. Germline loops: CDR1 MNHEY, CDR2 SMNVEV (reference sequence). The CDR3 runs to 20 residues. V shed 1 base and J 1 base; nucleotides not matched to a gene: 12. The chain's CDR3 is CASSLFGIPGQGVAKNIQYF. The CDR3 DNA sequence: TGTGCCAGCAGTTTATTTGGTATACCGGGACAGGGGGTGGCCAAAAACATTCAGTACTTC.

This clone came up once. The chain couples TRBV6-1 to TRBJ1-3; 8 bases line up with TRBD1. The CDR3 length is 18 residues. Germline CDR1 reads MNHNS; CDR2 reads SASEGT. J lost 1 base, V lost 1 base, and 9 bases had no gene match. In DNA, the CDR3 is TGTGCCAGCAGTGAAGGTCGGGACAGGAAGGAGTCTGGAAACACCATATATTTT. Translating gives CASSEGRDRKESGNTIYF.

V usage is TRBV9 and J usage is TRBJ1-2; 7 bases are a match to TRBD1. CDR1 and CDR2 from the germline V gene are SGDLS and YYNGEE. After removal of 4 bases from V and 5 bases from J, the junction contained 5 bases not matched to a gene. This CDR3 is built from 13 residues. The CDR3 DNA follows: TGTGCCAGCAGCCCTTCGACAGGGTATGGCTACACCTTC. It yields the protein CASSPSTGYGYTF. The full variable domain, rest sourced from reference TRBV9 and TRBJ1-2, is DSGVTQTPKHLITATGQRVTLRCSPRSGDLSVYWYQQSLDQGLQFLIQYYNGEERAKGNILERFSAQQFPDLHSELNLSSLELGDSALYFCASSPSTGYGYTFGSGTRLTVV.

CDR3: CSVELTGLNTGELFF. CDR3 DNA sequence: TGCAGCGTTGAATTGACGGGATTGAACACCGGGGAGCTGTTTTTT. This chain links TRBV29-1 with TRBJ2-2, with D possibly matching TRBD2 (5 bases). The V and J ends lost 2 bases and 1 base respectively, with 11 bases between them. The CDR3 loop spans 15 amino acids. Germline values: CDR1 SQVTM, CDR2 ANQGSEA.

The rearrangement uses TRBV7-8 and TRBJ2-2; 8 positions agree with TRBD2. There are 16 residues in the CDR3. Germline assignment: CDR1 SGHVS and CDR2 FQNEAQ. V shed 5 bases, J shed 7 bases, and the junction held 12 bases outside the gene matches. The CDR3 nucleotides read TGTGCCAGCAGCCGCGCGGGACTAGGGGTAAACGGGGAGCTGTTTTTT. Translation: CASSRAGLGVNGELFF. The full variable domain, rest sourced from reference TRBV7-8 and TRBJ2-2, is GAGVSQSPRYKVAKRGQDVALRCDPISGHVSLFWYQQALGQGPEFLTYFQNEAQLDKSGLPSDRFFAERPEGSVSTLKIQRTQQEDSAVYLCASSRAGLGVNGELFFGEGSRLTVL.

The CDR3 DNA is TGTGCCAGCAGCTTCGACAGGGGGACTAGCGGGATAGAGACCCAGTACTTC. Amino acids: CASSFDRGTSGIETQYF. V and J are TRBV5-8 and TRBJ2-5, with 13 bases that match TRBD2. Germline CDR1 reads SGHTS; CDR2 reads YDEGEE. V dropped 2 bases and J dropped 4; count of bases not matched to a gene: 8. This CDR3 has 17 amino acids.

The V gene is TRBV18, the J gene TRBJ2-3; 9 bases line up with TRBD1. V dropped 3 bases and J dropped 4; count of bases not matched to a gene: 8. Germline assignment: CDR1 KGHSH and CDR2 LQKENI. The CDR3 has 16 amino acids. The CDR3 is CASSPPGTGKADTQYF. DNA for the CDR3: TGTGCCAGCTCACCTCCAGGGACAGGGAAGGCAGATACGCAGTATTTT. Variable domain in full (rest from reference TRBV18 and TRBJ2-3): NAGVMQNPRHLVRRRGQEARLRCSPMKGHSHVYWYRQLPEEGLKFMVYLQKENIIDESGMPKERFSAEFPKEGPSILRIQQVVRGDSAAYFCASSPPGTGKADTQYFGPGTRLTVL.

The genes are TRBV5-1 and TRBJ1-2; D unclear. The CDR3 is 14 residues long. CDR1 is SGHRS and CDR2 is YFSETQ in the germline V gene. V shed 0 bases and J shed 8 bases, with 14 bases lying between them. Here the CDR3 reads CASSLDGSQRGYTF. Written as DNA, the CDR3 is TGCGCCAGCAGCTTGGATGGATCCCAGCGGGGCTACACCTTC.

This chain joins TRBV6-1 and TRBJ1-2, with 7 bases identical to TRBD1. The J segment lost 8 bases and the V segment lost 7 bases, leaving 10 bases of the junction unmatched. Germline lookup yields CDR1 MNHNS and CDR2 SASEGT. The CDR3 contains 13 residues. The CDR3 sequence is CASIRTGLWGYTF. CDR3 DNA sequence: TGTGCCAGCATCAGGACAGGTTTATGGGGCTACACCTTC.

The chain combines TRBV7-6 with TRBJ1-4, with TRBD1 matching over 9 bases. The CDR3 loop spans 16 amino acids. Germline trimming cut 5 bases from V and 8 bases from J; bases unmatched to any gene: 12. In germline, CDR1 is SGHVS, CDR2 FNYEAQ. This CDR3 is CASSRNRDRAGEKLFF. The CDR3, as DNA: TGTGCCAGCAGCAGAAACCGGGACAGGGCAGGGGAAAAACTGTTTTTT.

The chain recombines TRBV7-9 with TRBJ1-1; 9 nucleotides line up with TRBD1. This CDR3 has 16 residues. Losses at the gene ends were 0 bases for V and 6 bases for J; bases not matched to a gene: 8. Germline lookup yields CDR1 SEHNR and CDR2 FQNEAQ (reference sequence). The CDR3 sequence: CASSLASSTGGPEAFF. CDR3 sequence (DNA): TGTGCCAGCAGCTTAGCTTCCTCGACAGGGGGGCCTGAAGCTTTCTTT.

J is TRBJ2-7 and V is TRBV12-5, with D maybe TRBD2 (6 bases). The V gene lost 5 bases and the J gene lost 4 bases, with 15 bases spanning the gap. Looked up from germline, CDR1 is LGHNT and CDR2 is FRNRAP. The CDR3 is 14 residues long. CDR3: CASGPRTKGYEQYF. CDR3 in DNA: TGTGCTAGTGGTCCCCGGACTAAGGGGTACGAGCAGTACTTC.

The rearrangement links TRBV10-1 to TRBJ2-3, with TRBD2 matching 7 bases. Germline assignment: CDR1 WNHNN and CDR2 SYGVQD (reference sequence). V shed 0 bases, J shed 3 bases, and the junction held 12 bases outside the gene matches. The CDR3 spans 18 residues. The CDR3 protein is CASSESIPRDGGTDTQYF. The CDR3, as DNA: TGCGCCAGCAGTGAGTCCATTCCTAGGGACGGGGGGACAGATACGCAGTATTTT.

The CDR3 region is CASSGAGQGFDTEAFF. CDR3 in DNA: TGTGCCAGCAGCGGAGCGGGACAGGGGTTCGACACTGAAGCTTTCTTT. The chain links TRBV11-2 to TRBJ1-1; 10 nucleotides align to TRBD1. After removal of 5 bases from V and 3 bases from J, the junction contained 9 bases not matched to a gene. This CDR3 has 16 amino acids. Germline V gene sequence: CDR1 SGHAT, CDR2 FQNNGV.

The rearrangement links TRBV6-5 to TRBJ2-7, with TRBD2 matching over 7 bases. The CDR3 totals 15 residues. Germline values: CDR1 MNHEY, CDR2 SVGAGI. V gave up 4 bases and J gave up 3 bases; unmatched junction bases: 9. The CDR3 sequence is CASSSPTSRDYEQYF. DNA for the CDR3: TGTGCCAGCAGTTCCCCGACTAGCCGGGACTACGAGCAGTACTTC.